The T cell receptor (beta chain) under discussion was sequenced for a study of CD8 T cells in Susac syndrome. TEMRA cells were FACS-enriched, unlike CD8+ and CD4+ T cells, which were negatively isolated. The CDR3 loop spans 15 amino acids. The germline V gene encodes CDR1 PRHDT and CDR2 FYEKMQ (reference sequence). Trimming cost V 2 bases and J 4 bases; bases outside gene matches: 5. Random hexamers were used to reverse transcribe roughly 0.45 to 1 ug of RNA. An immunoSEQ multiplex PCR amplified TCR beta CDR3 over 54 Vbeta and 13 Jbeta. MiXCR was run by TCRdb on the immunoSEQ multiplex PCR reads, yielding one entry per CDR3 protein. The repertoire has roughly 150,000 distinct CDR3 sequences, around 95% of them found once; the top ten carry around 0.15%.

The sample comprised CD8+ T cells from PBMCs. The clonotype was recovered from a human donor with multiple sclerosis. The V gene is TRBV13, the J gene TRBJ2-3; 8 positions match TRBD2. The CDR3 reads CASSLRKREPDTQYF. Written as DNA, the CDR3 is TGTGCCAGCAGCTTACGAAAGCGGGAGCCAGATACGCAGTATTTT.